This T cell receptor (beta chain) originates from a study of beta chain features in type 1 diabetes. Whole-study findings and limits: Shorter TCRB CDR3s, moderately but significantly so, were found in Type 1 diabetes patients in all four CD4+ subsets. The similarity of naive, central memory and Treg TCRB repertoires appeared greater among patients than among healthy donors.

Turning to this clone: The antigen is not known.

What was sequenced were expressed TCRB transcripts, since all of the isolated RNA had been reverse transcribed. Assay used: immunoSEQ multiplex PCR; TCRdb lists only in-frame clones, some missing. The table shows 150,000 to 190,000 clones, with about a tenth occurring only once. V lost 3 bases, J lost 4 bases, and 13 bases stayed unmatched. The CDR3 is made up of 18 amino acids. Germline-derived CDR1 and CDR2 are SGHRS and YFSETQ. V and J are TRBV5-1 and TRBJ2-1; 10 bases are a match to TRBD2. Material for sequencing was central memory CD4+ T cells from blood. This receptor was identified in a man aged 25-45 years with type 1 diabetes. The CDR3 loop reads CASSSGLVGAGGYNEQFF. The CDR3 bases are TGCGCCAGCAGCTCGGGGCTGGTAGGAGCGGGAGGGTACAATGAGCAGTTCTTC.